This TCR beta chain was identified during a study of blood T cells in healthy people across ages. This clonotype was seen many times. A sample-barcoded 5' primer and a J-beta primer mix were used in a second PCR of roughly 6 to 11 cycles. TCRdb reprocessed the 5' RACE reads via MiXCR and lists one record per CDR3 protein. The table records about 930,000 distinct CDR3 sequences, roughly 29% of them present only once. Deletions cut 3 bases from V and 4 bases from J, with 20 bases between. CDR1 is SGHRS, CDR2 YFSETQ, per germline. This CDR3 spans 17 amino acids. In addition, the sample was reused for a study of T cells of mothers and their children.

This TCR derives from a woman aged 40 to 55 in good health. Sample: blood. This chain connects TRBV5-1 to TRBJ2-1; TRBD1 might be the D (6 bases). The DNA for the CDR3 is TGCGCCAGCAGCTCCGTCCGGGGACATGGAATATACAATGAGCAGTTCTTC. Amino acids: CASSSVRGHGIYNEQFF. The full variable domain, with the rest looked up from reference TRBV5-1 and TRBJ2-1, is KAGVTQTPRYLIKTRGQQVTLSCSPISGHRSVSWYQQTPGQGLQFLFEYFSETQRNKGNFPGRFSGRQFSNSRSEMNVSTLELGDSALYLCASSSVRGHGIYNEQFFGPGTRLTVL.